This T cell receptor beta chain was captured by sequencing in a study of blood T cell repertoires in COVID-19. On the study more broadly: The United States, Italy and Spain provided the acute and convalescent COVID-19 samples. T cells, B-cell-depleted T cells, or PBMCs supplied cDNA or gDNA.

In the source study's methods: Quantification of nucleated cells was approximated via reference gene primer amplification. Here immunoSEQ multiplex PCR was the method, and the copy in TCRdb shows in-frame clones only, minus some. The DNA was the basis for D and trimming; V, J and clone size are from that table. This sample has tens of thousands of clones, with more than 70% found just once. The CDR3 has 13 residues. The germline gives CDR1 SGHNT, CDR2 YYREEE (reference sequence). V was trimmed by 7 bases and J by 3 bases, leaving 11 bases between them. The sample was peripheral blood. The chain links TRBV5-4 to TRBJ1-5, with D possibly TRBD1 on 5 matching bases. The sequence derives from a human donor in a cohort sampled during active COVID-19. The CDR3 region is CASAGVPNQPQHF. CDR3 sequence (DNA): TGTGCCAGCGCGGGGGTTCCCAATCAGCCCCAGCATTTT.